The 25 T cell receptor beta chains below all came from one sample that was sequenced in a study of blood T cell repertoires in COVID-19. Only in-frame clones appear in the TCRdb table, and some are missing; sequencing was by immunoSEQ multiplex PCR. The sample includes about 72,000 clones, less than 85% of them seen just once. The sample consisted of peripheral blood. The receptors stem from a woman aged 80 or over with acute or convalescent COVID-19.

CDR3 loop: CASSPGQGGYGYTF. The DNA for the CDR3 is TGTGCCAGCAGCCCGGGACAGGGGGGCTATGGCTACACCTTC. The chain employs TRBV5-6 and TRBJ1-2; the match to TRBD1 covers 11 bases. V dropped 4 bases and J dropped 4; count of bases not matched to a gene: 3. Germline CDR1 reads SGHDT; CDR2 reads YYEEEE. The CDR3 runs 14 residues.

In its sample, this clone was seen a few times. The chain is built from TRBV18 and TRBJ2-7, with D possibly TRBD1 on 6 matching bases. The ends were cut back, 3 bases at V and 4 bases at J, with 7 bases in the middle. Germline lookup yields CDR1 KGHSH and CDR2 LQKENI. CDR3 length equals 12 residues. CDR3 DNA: TGTGCCAGCTCACCGGGACAATACGAGCAGTACTTC. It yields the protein CASSPGQYEQYF.

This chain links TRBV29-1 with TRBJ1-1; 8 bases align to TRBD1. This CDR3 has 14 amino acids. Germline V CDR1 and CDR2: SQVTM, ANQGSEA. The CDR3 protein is CNVVTGDRDTEAFF. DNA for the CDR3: TGCAACGTGGTGACAGGGGATCGGGACACTGAAGCTTTCTTT.

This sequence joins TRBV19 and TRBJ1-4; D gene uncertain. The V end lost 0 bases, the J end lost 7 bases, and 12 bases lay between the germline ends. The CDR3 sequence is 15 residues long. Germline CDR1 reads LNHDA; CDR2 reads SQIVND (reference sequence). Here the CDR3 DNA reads TGTGCCAGTAGTATAGATCGAGCCGTAAGTGAAAAACTGTTTTTT. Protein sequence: CASSIDRAVSEKLFF.

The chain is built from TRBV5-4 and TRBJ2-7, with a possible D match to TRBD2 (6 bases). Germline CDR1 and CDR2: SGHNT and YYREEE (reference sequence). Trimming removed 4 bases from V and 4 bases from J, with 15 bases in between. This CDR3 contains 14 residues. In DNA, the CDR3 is TGTGCCAGCAGCGATCCCGGGACTCGATACGAGCAGTACTTC. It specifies CASSDPGTRYEQYF.

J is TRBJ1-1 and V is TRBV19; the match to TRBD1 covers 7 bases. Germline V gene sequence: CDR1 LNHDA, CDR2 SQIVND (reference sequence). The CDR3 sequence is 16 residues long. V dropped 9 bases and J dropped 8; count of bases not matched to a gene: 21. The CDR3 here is CASSLVGGTGTPEAFF. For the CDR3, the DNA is TGTGCCAGCTCCTTAGTAGGGGGCACCGGGACACCCGAAGCTTTCTTT.

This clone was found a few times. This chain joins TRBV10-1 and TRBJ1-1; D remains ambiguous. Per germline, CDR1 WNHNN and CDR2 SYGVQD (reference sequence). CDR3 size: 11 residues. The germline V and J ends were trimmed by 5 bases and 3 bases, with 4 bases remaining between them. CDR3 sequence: CASSRDTEAFF. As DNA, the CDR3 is TGCGCCAGCAGTCGGGACACTGAAGCTTTCTTT.

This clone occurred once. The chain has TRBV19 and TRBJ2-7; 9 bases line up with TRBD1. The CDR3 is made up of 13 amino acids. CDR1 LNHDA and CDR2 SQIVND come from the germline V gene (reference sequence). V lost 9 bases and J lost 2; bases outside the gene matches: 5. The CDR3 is CASTGQGTYEQYF. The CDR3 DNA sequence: TGTGCCAGCACGGGACAGGGAACCTACGAGCAGTACTTC.

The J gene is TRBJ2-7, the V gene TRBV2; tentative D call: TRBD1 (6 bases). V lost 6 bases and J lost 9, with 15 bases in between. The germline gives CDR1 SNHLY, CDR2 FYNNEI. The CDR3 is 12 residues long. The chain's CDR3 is CASSYLDRRQYF. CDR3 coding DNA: TGTGCCAGCAGCTACCTAGACAGGAGGCAGTACTTC. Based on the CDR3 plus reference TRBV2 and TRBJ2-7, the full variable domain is EPEVTQTPSHQVTQMGQEVILRCVPISNHLYFYWYRQILGQKVEFLVSFYNNEISEKSEIFDDQFSVERPDGSNFTLKIRSTKLEDSAMYFCASSYLDRRQYFGPGTRLTVT.

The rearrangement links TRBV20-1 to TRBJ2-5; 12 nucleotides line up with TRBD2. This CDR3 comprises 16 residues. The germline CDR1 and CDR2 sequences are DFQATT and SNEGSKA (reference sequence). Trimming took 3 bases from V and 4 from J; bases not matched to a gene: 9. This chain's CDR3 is CSASRASGGALETQYF. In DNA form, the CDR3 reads TGCAGTGCTAGTAGGGCTAGCGGGGGGGCCTTAGAGACCCAGTACTTC.

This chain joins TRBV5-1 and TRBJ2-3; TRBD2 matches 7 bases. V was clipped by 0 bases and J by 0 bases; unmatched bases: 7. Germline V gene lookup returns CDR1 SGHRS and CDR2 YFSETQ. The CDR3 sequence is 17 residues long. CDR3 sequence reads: CASSLARGSGSTDTQYF. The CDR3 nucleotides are TGCGCCAGCAGCTTGGCGCGAGGTAGCGGGAGCACAGATACGCAGTATTTT.

The CDR3 reads CASSLSPGGQAQYF. The CDR3 region has the DNA TGTGCCAGCAGCTTATCCCCAGGGGGTCAGGCCCAGTACTTC. The chain links TRBV7-2 to TRBJ2-5; 7 positions match TRBD1. Trimming at V came to 2 bases and at J to 9 bases, leaving 9 bases not matched to a gene. Germline CDR1 is SGHTA and CDR2 is FQGNSA. There are 14 residues in the CDR3.

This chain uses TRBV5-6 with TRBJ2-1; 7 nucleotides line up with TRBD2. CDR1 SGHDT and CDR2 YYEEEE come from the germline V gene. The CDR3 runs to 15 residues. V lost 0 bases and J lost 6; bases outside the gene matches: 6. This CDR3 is CASSLAGGRVNEQFF. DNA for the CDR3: TGTGCCAGCAGCTTGGCCGGGGGGAGGGTCAATGAGCAGTTCTTC. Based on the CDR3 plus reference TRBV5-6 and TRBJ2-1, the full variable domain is DAGVTQSPTHLIKTRGQQVTLRCSPKSGHDTVSWYQQALGQGPQFIFQYYEEEERQRGNFPDRFSGHQFPNYSSELNVNALLLGDSALYLCASSLAGGRVNEQFFGPGTRLTVL.

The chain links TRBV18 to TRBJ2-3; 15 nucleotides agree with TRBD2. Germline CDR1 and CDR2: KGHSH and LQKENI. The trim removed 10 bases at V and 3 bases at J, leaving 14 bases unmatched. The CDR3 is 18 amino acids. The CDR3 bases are TGTGCCAACTCTTTAGGACTAGCGGGAGGGCCACGGACAGATACGCAGTATTTT. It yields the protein CANSLGLAGGPRTDTQYF.

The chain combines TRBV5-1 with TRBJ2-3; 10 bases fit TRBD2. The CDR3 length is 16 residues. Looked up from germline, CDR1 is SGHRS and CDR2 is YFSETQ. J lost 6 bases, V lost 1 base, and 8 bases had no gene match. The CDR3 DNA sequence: TGCGCCAGCAGCTTGCCTAGCGGGGGTTCCACGGATACGCAGTATTTT. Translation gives CASSLPSGGSTDTQYF.

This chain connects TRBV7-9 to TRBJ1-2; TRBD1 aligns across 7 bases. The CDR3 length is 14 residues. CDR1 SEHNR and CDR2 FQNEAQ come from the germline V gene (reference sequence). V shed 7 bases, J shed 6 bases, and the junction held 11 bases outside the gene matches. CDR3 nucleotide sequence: TGTGCCAGCACCCGAAAACAGGGGACCGATGGCTACACCTTC. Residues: CASTRKQGTDGYTF.

The CDR3 region has the DNA TGTGCCAGTAGTATTATCGCGGTCTCCAATCAGCCCCAGCATTTT. Translated: CASSIIAVSNQPQHF. The J gene is TRBJ1-5, the V gene TRBV19, with D uncertain. The CDR3 is 15 residues long. V lost 3 bases and J lost 3, with 12 bases in between. Germline V gives CDR1 LNHDA, CDR2 SQIVND (reference sequence).

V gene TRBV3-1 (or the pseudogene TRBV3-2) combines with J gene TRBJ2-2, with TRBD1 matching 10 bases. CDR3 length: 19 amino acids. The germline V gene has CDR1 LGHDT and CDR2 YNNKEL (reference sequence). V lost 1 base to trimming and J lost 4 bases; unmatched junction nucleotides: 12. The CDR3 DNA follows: TGTGCCAGCAGCCAAGTCCCCCTGGAGACAGGGGGCGGCACCGGGGAGCTGTTTTTT. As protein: CASSQVPLETGGGTGELFF.

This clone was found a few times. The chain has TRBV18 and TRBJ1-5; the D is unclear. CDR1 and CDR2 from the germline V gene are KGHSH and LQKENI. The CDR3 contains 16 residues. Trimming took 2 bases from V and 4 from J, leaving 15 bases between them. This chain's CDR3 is CASSPSGRGNNQPQHF. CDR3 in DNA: TGTGCCAGCTCACCATCGGGTAGAGGGAATAATCAGCCCCAGCATTTT.

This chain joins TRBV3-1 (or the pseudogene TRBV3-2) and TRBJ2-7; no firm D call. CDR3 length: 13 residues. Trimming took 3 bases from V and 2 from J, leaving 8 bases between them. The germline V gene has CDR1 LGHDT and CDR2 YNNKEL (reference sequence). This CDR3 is CASSHQVTYEQYF. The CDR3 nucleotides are TGTGCCAGCAGCCACCAGGTAACCTACGAGCAGTACTTC.

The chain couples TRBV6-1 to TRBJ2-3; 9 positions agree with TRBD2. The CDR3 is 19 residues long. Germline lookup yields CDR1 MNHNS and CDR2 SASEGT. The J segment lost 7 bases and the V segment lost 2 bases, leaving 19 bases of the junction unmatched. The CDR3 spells CASSENPASSAGGPNTQYF. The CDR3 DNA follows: TGTGCCAGCAGTGAAAACCCAGCGAGTTCGGCGGGGGGGCCAAATACGCAGTATTTT.

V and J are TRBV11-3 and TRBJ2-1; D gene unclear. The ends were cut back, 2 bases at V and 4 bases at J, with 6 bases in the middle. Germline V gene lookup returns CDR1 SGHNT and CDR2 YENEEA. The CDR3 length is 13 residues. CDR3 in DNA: TGTGCCAGCAGCTTACCCCCTTACAATGAGCAGTTCTTC. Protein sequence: CASSLPPYNEQFF.

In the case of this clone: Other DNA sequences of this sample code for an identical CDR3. CDR3 DNA sequence: TGTGCCAGTAGTACCGGGACAGGGGGAACTGAAGCTTTCTTT. Its protein product is CASSTGTGGTEAFF. This chain joins TRBV19 and TRBJ1-1, with 11 bases that match TRBD1. Germline CDR1 and CDR2: LNHDA and SQIVND (reference sequence). V dropped 4 bases and J dropped 5; count of bases not matched to a gene: 3. This CDR3 is 14 amino acids long. The complete variable domain, with remaining parts taken from reference TRBV19 and TRBJ1-1, reads DGGITQSPKYLFRKEGQNVTLSCEQNLNHDAMYWYRQDPGQGLRLIYYSQIVNDFQKGDIAEGYSVSREKKESFPLTVTSAQKNPTAFYLCASSTGTGGTEAFFGQGTRLTVV.

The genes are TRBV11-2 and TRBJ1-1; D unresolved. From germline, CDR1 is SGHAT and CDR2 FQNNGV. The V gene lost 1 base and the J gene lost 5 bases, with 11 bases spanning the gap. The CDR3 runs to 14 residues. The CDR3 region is CASSLVTVGTEAFF. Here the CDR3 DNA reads TGTGCCAGCAGCTTAGTAACAGTAGGAACTGAAGCTTTCTTT.

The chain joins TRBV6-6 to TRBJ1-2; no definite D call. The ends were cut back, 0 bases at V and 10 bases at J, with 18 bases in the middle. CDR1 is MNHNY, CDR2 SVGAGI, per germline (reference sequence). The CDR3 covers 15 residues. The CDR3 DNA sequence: TGTGCCAGCAGTTACTCGAATAGCGTGGGGATTGACTACACCTTC. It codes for CASSYSNSVGIDYTF.